Presented here are 27 T cell receptor beta chains from one specimen sequenced in a study of T cell changes during pregnancy in multiple sclerosis. This table comes from immunoSEQ multiplex PCR, and its TCRdb copy is limited to in-frame clones, with some not included. The sample lists approximately 38,000 clones, around 94% seen once, with 1.5% to 2% in the top ten. The specimen comprised peripheral blood, sampled in the third trimester of pregnancy. The receptor set was obtained from a female donor with multiple sclerosis, enrolled in a pregnancy study.

This chain uses TRBV7-6 with TRBJ1-5; D gene uncertain. The length of the CDR3 is 15 residues. Trimming shortened V by 7 bases and J by 3 bases, and 16 bases separated the two germline ends. Looked up from germline, CDR1 is SGHVS and CDR2 is FNYEAQ. The CDR3 loop is CASTPFRTYNQPQHF. CDR3 nucleotide sequence: TGTGCCAGCACCCCTTTTAGAACTTACAATCAGCCCCAGCATTTT.

The rearrangement links TRBV7-3 to TRBJ2-3; 11 bases are a match to TRBD1. Germline CDR1 and CDR2: SGHTA and FQGTGA. Trimming removed 11 bases from V and 1 base from J; junction bases left unmatched: 8. The CDR3 is made up of 15 amino acids. The CDR3 is CARGGQGVCTDTQYF. The CDR3 DNA follows: TGTGCCCGAGGGGGACAGGGGGTGTGCACAGATACGCAGTATTTT.

The genes are TRBV7-7 and TRBJ2-1; TRBD1 aligns across 8 bases. Germline V gene sequence: CDR1 SSHAT, CDR2 FNYEAQ (reference sequence). Unmatched junction bases numbered 5, after V lost 1 base and J lost 3 bases. This CDR3 region has 16 residues. The CDR3, as DNA: TGTGCCAGCAGCTTAGGCTCGGGACAGGTCTACAATGAGCAGTTCTTC. It is translated as CASSLGSGQVYNEQFF.

The table lists this clone with a count of one. The CDR3 coding sequence is TGTGCCATCAGTGAAGGAGGGGGCGTATACGAGCAGTACTTC. It yields the protein CAISEGGGVYEQYF. The chain couples TRBV10-3 to TRBJ2-7; D is possibly TRBD1 (7 bases). The germline V gene has CDR1 ENHRY and CDR2 SYGVKD. This CDR3 has 14 amino acids. V lost 3 bases and J 4 bases, leaving 13 bases between the germline ends.

The CDR3 loop is CASSFRMNTEAFF. The CDR3 nucleotides read TGTGCCAGCAGCTTCAGAATGAACACTGAAGCTTTCTTT. This chain joins TRBV7-9 and TRBJ1-1; D unresolved. The V gene lost 3 bases and the J gene lost 0 bases, with 5 bases spanning the gap. This CDR3 contains 13 residues. In germline, CDR1 is SEHNR, CDR2 FQNEAQ (reference sequence).

The rearrangement uses TRBV19 and TRBJ2-7, with a weak D call TRBD1 (6 bases). Germline V gene data show CDR1 as LNHDA and CDR2 as SQIVND (reference sequence). Deletions cut 3 bases from V and 5 bases from J, with 8 bases between. CDR3 length: 12 amino acids. The CDR3: CASSMRGNEQYF. DNA of the CDR3: TGTGCCAGTAGTATGAGGGGGAACGAGCAGTACTTC.

V and J are TRBV9 and TRBJ2-7; TRBD2 might be the D (6 bases). V shed 0 bases and J shed 1 base, with 14 bases lying between them. This CDR3 contains 16 residues. Germline CDR1 SGDLS, CDR2 YYNGEE. CDR3 region: CASSVGEFSGSYEQYF. Here the CDR3 DNA reads TGTGCCAGCAGCGTAGGGGAATTTAGCGGTTCCTACGAGCAGTACTTC.

The J gene is TRBJ2-2, the V gene TRBV19, with a possible D match to TRBD1 (6 bases). The length of the CDR3 is 14 residues. Between the trimmed V and J ends, which lost 2 bases and 7 bases, there was a span of 11 bases. Germline V gene sequence: CDR1 LNHDA, CDR2 SQIVND (reference sequence). The CDR3 DNA is TGTGCCAGTAGTATACAGACAGGTCTCGGGGAGCTGTTTTTT. Translated, it gives CASSIQTGLGELFF.

The chain combines TRBV28 with TRBJ2-7, with D tentatively TRBD2 (6 bases). The CDR3 is 13 residues long. Germline CDR1 reads MDHEN; CDR2 reads SYDVKM. Deletions cut 6 bases from V and 0 bases from J, with 9 bases between. CDR3 in DNA: TGTGCCAGCAGGGCGGGGAGCTCCTACGAGCAGTACTTC. This encodes CASRAGSSYEQYF.

CDR3 region: CASSTGVQGTLNEQFF. The CDR3 DNA sequence: TGTGCCAGCAGTACGGGAGTCCAAGGAACTCTCAATGAGCAGTTCTTC. The chain uses TRBV5-6 and TRBJ2-1, with a weak D call TRBD2 (6 bases). CDR1 and CDR2 from the germline V gene are SGHDT and YYEEEE. The CDR3 length is 16 residues. Trimming shortened V by 5 bases and J by 6 bases, and 21 bases separated the two germline ends.

This rearrangement joins TRBV5-4 to TRBJ1-2; TRBD1 agrees at 12 bases. CDR3 length: 16 residues. The germline gives CDR1 SGHNT, CDR2 YYREEE (reference sequence). V shed 4 bases and J 3 bases; nucleotides not matched to a gene: 7. The CDR3 sequence: CASSLGTGGAYYGYTF. The CDR3 DNA reads TGTGCCAGCAGCCTAGGGACAGGGGGCGCCTACTATGGCTACACCTTC. Full variable domain (rest looked up from reference TRBV5-4 and TRBJ1-2): ETGVTQSPTHLIKTRGQQVTLRCSSQSGHNTVSWYQQALGQGPQFIFQYYREEENGRGNFPPRFSGLQFPNYSSELNVNALELDDSALYLCASSLGTGGAYYGYTFGSGTRLTVV.

V gene TRBV27 combines with J gene TRBJ1-1; weak D call: TRBD1 (6 bases). Germline V CDR1 and CDR2: MNHEY, SMNVEV (reference sequence). This CDR3 comprises 15 residues. Trimming shortened V by 5 bases and J by 3 bases, and 16 bases separated the two germline ends. The DNA of the CDR3 is TGTGCCAGCAGTCCACCTCTTGGACAGTACACTGAAGCTTTCTTT. Encoded protein: CASSPPLGQYTEAFF.

This chain links TRBV11-3 with TRBJ1-6, with 7 nucleotides matching TRBD1. Per germline, CDR1 SGHNT and CDR2 YENEEA. This CDR3 comprises 14 residues. Losses at the gene ends were 4 bases for V and 7 bases for J; bases not matched to a gene: 4. CDR3 residues: CASSSRQGNSPLHF. The DNA of the CDR3 is TGTGCCAGCAGCTCTCGACAGGGAAATTCACCCCTCCACTTT.

The J gene is TRBJ1-1, the V gene TRBV27, with TRBD1 matching over 9 bases. The germline gives CDR1 MNHEY, CDR2 SMNVEV (reference sequence). The CDR3 contains 17 residues. With 6 bases clipped from V and 1 base from J, the junction kept 12 bases outside the gene matches. CDR3 sequence reads: CASSNNRGPNENTEAFF. CDR3 coding DNA: TGTGCCAGCAGCAACAACAGGGGGCCCAACGAGAACACTGAAGCTTTCTTT.

The chain combines TRBV27 with TRBJ1-1; no clear D gene. The CDR3 is 16 amino acids. Trimming took off 3 bases at V and 0 bases at J, with 14 bases between the two ends. Germline-derived CDR1 and CDR2 are MNHEY and SMNVEV (reference sequence). This CDR3 is CASSFSPAGMNTEAFF. For the CDR3, the DNA is TGTGCCAGCAGTTTCTCCCCGGCGGGTATGAACACTGAAGCTTTCTTT.

CDR3: CASSLLELATYEQYF. As DNA, the CDR3 is TGTGCCAGCAGCTTACTGGAACTAGCGACGTACGAGCAGTACTTC. This chain connects TRBV7-8 to TRBJ2-7; 7 nucleotides align to TRBD2. The CDR3 loop spans 15 amino acids. Germline CDR1 SGHVS, CDR2 FQNEAQ. The V and J ends lost 2 bases and 4 bases, in that order; junction bases with no gene match: 8.

CDR3 bases: TGTGCCAGCAGCTCCTATGGGGGGAGCGATCAGCCCCAGCATTTT. It translates to CASSSYGGSDQPQHF. The V call is TRBV6-5, the J call TRBJ1-5, with a possible D match to TRBD1 (5 bases). This CDR3 spans 15 amino acids. Germline V CDR1 and CDR2: MNHEY, SVGAGI. The ends were cut back, 6 bases at V and 5 bases at J, with 17 bases in the middle.

The chain carries TRBV7-2 and TRBJ1-2, with no clear D. The CDR3 extends over 14 amino acids. With 4 bases removed from V and 8 bases from J, the gap between germline ends came to 17 bases. Germline V gene data show CDR1 as SGHTA and CDR2 as FQGNSA. For the CDR3, the DNA is TGTGCCAGCAGCTCCCCTGGCGGGCGGGTCGGCTACACCTTC. The encoded protein is CASSSPGGRVGYTF.

The rearrangement joins TRBV19 to TRBJ1-1; possible D gene TRBD1, 6 bases. The germline V gene encodes CDR1 LNHDA and CDR2 SQIVND (reference sequence). The CDR3 sequence is 18 residues long. Trimming removed 0 bases from V and 5 bases from J, with 22 bases in between. DNA for the CDR3: TGTGCCAGTAGTATAGACCCCCCAGGCGGGGGGCGCGGAACTGAAGCTTTCTTT. It specifies CASSIDPPGGGRGTEAFF.

This chain joins TRBV7-9 and TRBJ1-1, with TRBD1 matching over 9 bases. The germline gives CDR1 SEHNR, CDR2 FQNEAQ (reference sequence). J was trimmed by 6 bases and V by 6 bases; bases with no gene match: 17. The CDR3 has 17 residues. CDR3 sequence reads: CASRPGTGKGRAAEAFF. DNA for the CDR3: TGTGCCAGCAGACCCGGGACAGGGAAAGGTCGAGCCGCTGAAGCTTTCTTT.

The chain links TRBV6-1 to TRBJ2-3, with TRBD2 matching over 13 bases. Germline V lookup: CDR1 MNHNS, CDR2 SASEGT. The V and J ends lost 4 bases and 5 bases, in that order; junction bases with no gene match: 9. The CDR3 extends over 17 amino acids. The CDR3 region is CASSGRTSGRGVDTQYF. The CDR3 DNA reads as TGTGCCAGCAGTGGGAGGACTAGCGGGAGAGGCGTAGATACGCAGTATTTT.

This clone was picked up one time. The genes are TRBV28 and TRBJ2-3, with D possibly matching TRBD2 (5 bases). The CDR3 totals 16 residues. Germline V gene sequence: CDR1 MDHEN, CDR2 SYDVKM. Trimming pared 3 bases from V and 1 base from J, leaving 14 bases between. CDR3 sequence: CASSLSERTGTDTQYF. The CDR3 nucleotides read TGTGCCAGCAGTTTGAGTGAGCGGACCGGCACAGATACGCAGTATTTT.

This rearrangement joins TRBV6-1 to TRBJ1-5; 8 bases align to TRBD1. In germline, CDR1 is MNHNS, CDR2 SASEGT. CDR3 length: 15 amino acids. V was pared by 2 bases and J by 4 bases, with 4 bases of the junction left unmatched. CDR3 coding DNA: TGTGCCAGCAGTGAAATAACAGGGGGAAATCAGCCCCAGCATTTT. Protein sequence: CASSEITGGNQPQHF.

V usage is TRBV19 and J usage is TRBJ1-2; 8 positions agree with TRBD1. The length of the CDR3 is 15 residues. Germline V gene data show CDR1 as LNHDA and CDR2 as SQIVND (reference sequence). V lost 4 bases to trimming and J lost 4 bases; unmatched junction nucleotides: 8. This chain's CDR3 is CASSNHRGIVYGYTF. The CDR3, as DNA: TGTGCCAGTAGTAACCACAGGGGGATTGTCTATGGCTACACCTTC.

The V call is TRBV10-3, the J call TRBJ1-2; a weak D match, TRBD1 (5 bases). CDR1 ENHRY and CDR2 SYGVKD come from the germline V gene. The CDR3 runs 13 residues. V shed 5 bases and J shed 7 bases, with 14 bases lying between them. This CDR3 is CAISQGADGGYTF. The CDR3 DNA sequence: TGTGCCATCAGTCAAGGGGCGGACGGTGGCTACACCTTC.

The chain uses TRBV5-1 and TRBJ1-3; no clear D gene. This CDR3 contains 14 residues. Trimming removed 4 bases at V and 0 bases at J, with 8 bases between. Germline CDR1 is SGHRS and CDR2 is YFSETQ. The chain's CDR3 is CASSMGSSGNTIYF. In DNA form, the CDR3 reads TGCGCCAGCAGCATGGGCAGCTCTGGAAACACCATATATTTT.

The V call is TRBV7-9, the J call TRBJ1-5; TRBD1 matches 8 bases. Germline-derived CDR1 and CDR2 are SEHNR and FQNEAQ (reference sequence). The junction had 5 bases not matched to a gene; V was cut back by 5 bases and J by 5 bases. The CDR3 loop spans 14 amino acids. CDR3 protein: CASSQGAGHQPQHF. CDR3 in DNA: TGTGCCAGCAGCCAGGGGGCAGGGCATCAGCCCCAGCATTTT.